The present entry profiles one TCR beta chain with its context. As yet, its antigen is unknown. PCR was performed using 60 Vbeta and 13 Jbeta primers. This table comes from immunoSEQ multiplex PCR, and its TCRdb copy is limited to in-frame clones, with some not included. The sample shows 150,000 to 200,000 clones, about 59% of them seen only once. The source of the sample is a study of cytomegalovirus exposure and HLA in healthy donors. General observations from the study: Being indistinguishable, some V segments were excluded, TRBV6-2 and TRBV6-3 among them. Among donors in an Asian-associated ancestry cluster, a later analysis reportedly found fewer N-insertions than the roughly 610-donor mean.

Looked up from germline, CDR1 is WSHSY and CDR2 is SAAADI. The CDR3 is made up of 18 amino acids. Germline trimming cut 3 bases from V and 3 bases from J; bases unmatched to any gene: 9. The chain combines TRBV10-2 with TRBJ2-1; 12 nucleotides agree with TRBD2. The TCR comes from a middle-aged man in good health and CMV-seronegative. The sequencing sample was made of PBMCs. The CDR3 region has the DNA TGCGCCAGCAGTGAATCCGGGACTAGCGGGTTTTTCTACAATGAGCAGTTCTTC. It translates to CASSESGTSGFFYNEQFF.